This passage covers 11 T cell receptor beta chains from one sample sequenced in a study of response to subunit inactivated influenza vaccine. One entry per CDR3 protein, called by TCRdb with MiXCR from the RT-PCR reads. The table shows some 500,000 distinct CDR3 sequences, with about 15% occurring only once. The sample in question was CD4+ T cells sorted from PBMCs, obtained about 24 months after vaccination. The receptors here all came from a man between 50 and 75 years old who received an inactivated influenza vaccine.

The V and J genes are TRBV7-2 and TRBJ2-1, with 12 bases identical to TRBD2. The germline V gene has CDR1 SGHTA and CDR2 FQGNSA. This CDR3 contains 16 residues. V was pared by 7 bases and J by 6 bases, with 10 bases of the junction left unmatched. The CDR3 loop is CASNTMGLAGFNEQFF. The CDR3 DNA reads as TGTGCCAGCAATACTATGGGACTAGCGGGCTTCAATGAGCAGTTCTTC.

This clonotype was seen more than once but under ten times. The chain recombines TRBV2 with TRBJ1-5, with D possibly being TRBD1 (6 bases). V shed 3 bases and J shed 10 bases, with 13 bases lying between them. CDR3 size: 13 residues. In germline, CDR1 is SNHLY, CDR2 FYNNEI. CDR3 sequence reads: CASSEGTPSPQHF. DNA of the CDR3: TGTGCCAGCAGTGAGGGGACACCTTCCCCCCAGCATTTT.

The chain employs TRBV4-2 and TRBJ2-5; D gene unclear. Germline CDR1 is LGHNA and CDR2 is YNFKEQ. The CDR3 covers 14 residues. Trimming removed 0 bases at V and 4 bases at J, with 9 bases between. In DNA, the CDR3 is TGTGCCAGCAGCCAAGATTATTCGGGAGAGACCCAGTACTTC. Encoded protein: CASSQDYSGETQYF.

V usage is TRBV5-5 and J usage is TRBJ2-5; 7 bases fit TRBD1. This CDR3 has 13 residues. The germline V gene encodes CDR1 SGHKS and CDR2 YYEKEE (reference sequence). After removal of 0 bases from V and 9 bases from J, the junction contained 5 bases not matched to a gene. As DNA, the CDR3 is TGTGCCAGCAGCTTGGAAGGCAGGGGGTCCCAGTACTTC. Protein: CASSLEGRGSQYF.

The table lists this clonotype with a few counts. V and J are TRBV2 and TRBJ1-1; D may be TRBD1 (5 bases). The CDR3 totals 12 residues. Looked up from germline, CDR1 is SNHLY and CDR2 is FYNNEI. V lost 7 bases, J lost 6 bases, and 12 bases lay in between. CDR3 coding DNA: TGTGCCAGCAAAACCGGAGGGGCTGAAGCTTTCTTT. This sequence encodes CASKTGGAEAFF.

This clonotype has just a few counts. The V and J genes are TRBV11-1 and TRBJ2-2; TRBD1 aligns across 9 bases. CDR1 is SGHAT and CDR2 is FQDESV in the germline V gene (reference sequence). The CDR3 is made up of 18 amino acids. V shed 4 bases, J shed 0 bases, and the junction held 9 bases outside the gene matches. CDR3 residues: CASSYGLGTGTNTGELFF. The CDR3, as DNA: TGTGCCAGCAGCTACGGGCTAGGGACAGGGACGAACACCGGGGAGCTGTTTTTT.

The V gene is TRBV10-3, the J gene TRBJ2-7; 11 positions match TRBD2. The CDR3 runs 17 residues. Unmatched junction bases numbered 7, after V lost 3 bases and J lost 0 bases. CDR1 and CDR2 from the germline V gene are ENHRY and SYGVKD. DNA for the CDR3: TGTGCCATCAGTGAACCTCGACTAGCGGGGAGCTCCTACGAGCAGTACTTC. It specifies CAISEPRLAGSSYEQYF.

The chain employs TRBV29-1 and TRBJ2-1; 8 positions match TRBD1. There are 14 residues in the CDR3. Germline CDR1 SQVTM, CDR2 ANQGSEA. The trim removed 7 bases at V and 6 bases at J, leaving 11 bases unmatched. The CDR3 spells CSESPGGIVNEQFF. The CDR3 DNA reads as TGCAGCGAAAGTCCAGGGGGCATCGTCAATGAGCAGTTCTTC.

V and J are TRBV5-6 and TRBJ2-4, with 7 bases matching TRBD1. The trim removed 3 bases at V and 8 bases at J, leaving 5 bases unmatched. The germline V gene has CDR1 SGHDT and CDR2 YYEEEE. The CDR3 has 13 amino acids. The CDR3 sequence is CASSSNRGDIQYF. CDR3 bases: TGTGCCAGCAGCTCGAACAGGGGTGACATTCAGTACTTC.

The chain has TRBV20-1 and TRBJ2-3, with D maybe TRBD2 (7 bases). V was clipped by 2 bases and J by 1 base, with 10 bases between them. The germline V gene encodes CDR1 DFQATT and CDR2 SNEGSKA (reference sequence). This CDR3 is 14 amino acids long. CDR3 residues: CSARMGGRTDTQYF. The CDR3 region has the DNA TGCAGTGCTAGAATGGGGGGGCGCACAGATACGCAGTATTTT.

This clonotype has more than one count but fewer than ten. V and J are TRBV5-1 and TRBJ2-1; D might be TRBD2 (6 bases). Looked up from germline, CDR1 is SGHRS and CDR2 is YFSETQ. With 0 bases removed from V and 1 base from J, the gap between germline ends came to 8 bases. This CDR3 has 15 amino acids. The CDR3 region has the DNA TGCGCCAGCAGCTTGGCGGGAGTATCCTACAATGAGCAGTTCTTC. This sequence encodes CASSLAGVSYNEQFF.